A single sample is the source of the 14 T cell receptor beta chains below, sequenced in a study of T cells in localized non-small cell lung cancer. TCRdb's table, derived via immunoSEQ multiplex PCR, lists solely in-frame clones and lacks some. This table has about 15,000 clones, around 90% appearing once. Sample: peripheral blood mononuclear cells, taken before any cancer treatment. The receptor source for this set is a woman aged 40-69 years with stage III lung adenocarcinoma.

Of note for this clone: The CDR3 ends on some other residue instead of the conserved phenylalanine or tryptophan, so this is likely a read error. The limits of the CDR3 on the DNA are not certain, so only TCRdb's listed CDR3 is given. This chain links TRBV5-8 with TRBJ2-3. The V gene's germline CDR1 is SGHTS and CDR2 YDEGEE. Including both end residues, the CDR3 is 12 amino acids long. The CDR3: CASSLFGGEGRI.

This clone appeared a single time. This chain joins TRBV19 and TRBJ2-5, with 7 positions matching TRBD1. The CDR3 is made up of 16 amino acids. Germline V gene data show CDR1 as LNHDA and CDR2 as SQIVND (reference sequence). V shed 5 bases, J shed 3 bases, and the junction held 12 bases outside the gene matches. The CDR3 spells CASSYKEGGFKETQYF. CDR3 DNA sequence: TGTGCCAGTAGTTATAAGGAAGGGGGCTTTAAAGAGACCCAGTACTTC.

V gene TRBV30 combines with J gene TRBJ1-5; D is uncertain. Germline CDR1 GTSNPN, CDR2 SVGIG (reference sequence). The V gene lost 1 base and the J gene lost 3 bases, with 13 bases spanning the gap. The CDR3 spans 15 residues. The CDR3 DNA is TGTGCCTGGAGTGGCCCGTTGGGAACCAATCAGCCCCAGCATTTT. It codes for CAWSGPLGTNQPQHF.

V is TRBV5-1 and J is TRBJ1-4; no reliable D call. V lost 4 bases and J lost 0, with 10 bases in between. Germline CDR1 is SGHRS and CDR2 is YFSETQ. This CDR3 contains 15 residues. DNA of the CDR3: TGCGCCAGCAGCCGAAGAGTTGCAACTAATGAAAAACTGTTTTTT. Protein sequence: CASSRRVATNEKLFF.

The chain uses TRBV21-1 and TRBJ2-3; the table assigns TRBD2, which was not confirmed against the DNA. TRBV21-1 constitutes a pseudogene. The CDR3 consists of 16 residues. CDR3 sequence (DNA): TGTGCCAGCAGCAAAGTGGGGGGGCCTAGCACAGATACGCAGTATTTT. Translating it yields CASSKVGGPSTDTQYF.

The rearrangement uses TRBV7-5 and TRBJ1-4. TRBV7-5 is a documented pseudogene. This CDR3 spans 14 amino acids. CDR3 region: CVRSSGLLREKLFF. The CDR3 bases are TGTGTCAGAAGCTCCGGGCTCCTTAGGGAAAAACTGTTTTTT.

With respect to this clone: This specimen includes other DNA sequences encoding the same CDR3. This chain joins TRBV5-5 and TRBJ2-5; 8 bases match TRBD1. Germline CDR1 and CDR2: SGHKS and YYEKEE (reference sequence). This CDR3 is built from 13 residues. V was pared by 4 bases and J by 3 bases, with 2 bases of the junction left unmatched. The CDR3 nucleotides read TGTGCCAGCAGCCTGACAGGGGAAGAGACCCAGTACTTC. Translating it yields CASSLTGEETQYF. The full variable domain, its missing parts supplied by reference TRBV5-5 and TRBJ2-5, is DAGVTQSPTHLIKTRGQQVTLRCSPISGHKSVSWYQQVLGQGPQFIFQYYEKEERGRGNFPDRFSARQFPNYSSELNVNALLLGDSALYLCASSLTGEETQYFGPGTRLLVL.

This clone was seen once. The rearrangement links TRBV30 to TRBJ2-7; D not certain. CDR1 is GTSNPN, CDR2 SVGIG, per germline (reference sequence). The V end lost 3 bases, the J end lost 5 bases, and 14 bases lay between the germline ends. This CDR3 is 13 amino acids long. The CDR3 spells CAWRTLRNDEQYF. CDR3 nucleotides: TGTGCCTGGAGGACTCTCAGGAACGACGAGCAGTACTTC.

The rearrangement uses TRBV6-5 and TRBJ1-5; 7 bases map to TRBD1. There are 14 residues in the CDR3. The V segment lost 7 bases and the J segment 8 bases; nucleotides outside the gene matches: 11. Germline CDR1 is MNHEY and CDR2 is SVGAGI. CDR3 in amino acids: CASNPQGVREPQHF. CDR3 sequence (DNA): TGTGCCAGCAATCCCCAGGGGGTACGTGAGCCCCAGCATTTT.

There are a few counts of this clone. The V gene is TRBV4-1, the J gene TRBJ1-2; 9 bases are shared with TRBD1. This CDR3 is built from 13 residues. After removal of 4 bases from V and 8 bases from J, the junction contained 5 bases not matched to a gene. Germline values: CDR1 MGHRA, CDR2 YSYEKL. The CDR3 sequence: CASSPGTGWGYTF. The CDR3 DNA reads TGCGCCAGCAGCCCCGGGACAGGGTGGGGCTACACCTTC.

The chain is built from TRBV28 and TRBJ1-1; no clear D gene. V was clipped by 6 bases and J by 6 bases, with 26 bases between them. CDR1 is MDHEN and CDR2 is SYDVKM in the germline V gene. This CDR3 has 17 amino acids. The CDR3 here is CASRIQYGGRFTSEAFF. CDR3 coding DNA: TGTGCCAGCAGGATCCAATATGGAGGGCGGTTTACGTCTGAAGCTTTCTTT.

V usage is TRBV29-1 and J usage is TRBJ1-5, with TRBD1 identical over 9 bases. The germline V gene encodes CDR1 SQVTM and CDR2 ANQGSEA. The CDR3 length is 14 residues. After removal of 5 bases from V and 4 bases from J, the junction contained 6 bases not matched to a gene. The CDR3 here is CSVWSGQGNQPQHF. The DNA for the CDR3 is TGCAGCGTTTGGTCCGGACAGGGGAATCAGCCCCAGCATTTT.

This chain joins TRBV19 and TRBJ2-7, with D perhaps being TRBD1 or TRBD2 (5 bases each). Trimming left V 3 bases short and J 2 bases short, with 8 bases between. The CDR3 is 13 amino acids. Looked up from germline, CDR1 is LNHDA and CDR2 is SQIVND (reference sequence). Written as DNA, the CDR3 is TGTGCCAGTAGTATTGGGACGGCCTACGAGCAGTACTTC. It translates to CASSIGTAYEQYF.

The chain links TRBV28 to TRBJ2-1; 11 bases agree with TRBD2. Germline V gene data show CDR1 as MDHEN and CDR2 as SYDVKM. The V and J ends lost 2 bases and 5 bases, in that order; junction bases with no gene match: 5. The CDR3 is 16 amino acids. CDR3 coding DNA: TGTGCCAGCAGTTTAAGGGCTAGCGGGAGGCACAATGAGCAGTTCTTC. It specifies CASSLRASGRHNEQFF.